This T cell receptor beta chain was sequenced in a study of shared clonotypes between healthy human individuals. Study-wide results and limits: Shared clonotypes: approximately 5.3% naive CD4, around 3.7% naive CD8, about 2.4% memory CD4, 0.4% memory CD8.

The CDR3 has 13 residues. V dropped 4 bases and J dropped 4 bases, with 11 bases sitting between them. Germline V gives CDR1 SQVTM, CDR2 ANQGSEA. Sequencing used immunoSEQ multiplex PCR; TCRdb keeps in-frame clones, though not all of them. The sample carries approximately 2.5 million clones, more than 85% recorded once. In the case of this clone: The antigen is unknown.

The material sequenced was naive CD4+ T cells from PBMCs. The subset denotes: CD45RA+ positively selected. The V call is TRBV29-1, the J call TRBJ1-5; D is unclear. The receptor comes from a man younger than 35 in good health. Some clones in this sample may be carry-over from other donors' samples. CDR3 in DNA: TGCAGCGTTGTCGTACAACATAATCAGCCCCAGCATTTT. It translates to CSVVVQHNQPQHF.